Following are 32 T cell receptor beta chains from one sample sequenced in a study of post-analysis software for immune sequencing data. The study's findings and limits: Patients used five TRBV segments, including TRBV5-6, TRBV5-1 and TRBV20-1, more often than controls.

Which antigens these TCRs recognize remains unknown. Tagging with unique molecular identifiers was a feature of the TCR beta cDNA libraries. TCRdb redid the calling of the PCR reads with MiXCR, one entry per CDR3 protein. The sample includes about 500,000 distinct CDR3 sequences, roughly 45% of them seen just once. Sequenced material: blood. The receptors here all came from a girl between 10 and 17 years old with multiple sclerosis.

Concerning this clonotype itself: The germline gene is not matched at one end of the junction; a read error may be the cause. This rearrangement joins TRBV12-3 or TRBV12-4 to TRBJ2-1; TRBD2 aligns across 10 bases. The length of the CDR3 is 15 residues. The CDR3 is CAGSPTSGAYNEQFF. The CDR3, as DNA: TGTGCCGGCAGTCCCACTAGCGGGGCGTACAATGAGCAGTTCTTC.

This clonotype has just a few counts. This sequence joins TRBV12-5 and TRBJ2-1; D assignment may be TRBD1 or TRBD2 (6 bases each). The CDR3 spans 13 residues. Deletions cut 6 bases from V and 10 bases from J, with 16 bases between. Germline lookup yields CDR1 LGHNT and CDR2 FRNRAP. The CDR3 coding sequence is TGTGCTAGTGGGTATCTGACTAGGGGGGAGCAGTTCTTC. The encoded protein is CASGYLTRGEQFF.

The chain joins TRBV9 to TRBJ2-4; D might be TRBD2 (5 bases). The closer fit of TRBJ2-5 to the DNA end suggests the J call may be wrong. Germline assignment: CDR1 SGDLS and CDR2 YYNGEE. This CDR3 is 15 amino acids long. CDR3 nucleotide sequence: TGTGCCAGCAGCGCGTCAGGCACTCGAGGGGAGACCCAGTACTTC. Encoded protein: CASSASGTRGETQYF.

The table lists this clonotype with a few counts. The CDR3 here is CASSIGTSDSYNEQFF. The CDR3 region has the DNA TGCGCCAGCAGCATCGGGACTAGCGACTCCTACAATGAGCAGTTCTTC. The chain has TRBV5-1 and TRBJ2-1; 10 nucleotides line up with TRBD2. The CDR3 is 16 residues long. J gave up 0 bases and V 4 bases, and 4 bases lay outside the gene matches. Germline CDR1 reads SGHRS; CDR2 reads YFSETQ.

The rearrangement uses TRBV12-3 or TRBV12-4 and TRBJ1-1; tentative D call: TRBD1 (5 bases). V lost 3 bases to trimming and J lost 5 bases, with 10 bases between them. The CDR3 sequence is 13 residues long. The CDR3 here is CASSLGHSTEAFF. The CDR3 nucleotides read TGTGCCAGCAGTTTGGGGCACAGTACTGAAGCTTTCTTT.

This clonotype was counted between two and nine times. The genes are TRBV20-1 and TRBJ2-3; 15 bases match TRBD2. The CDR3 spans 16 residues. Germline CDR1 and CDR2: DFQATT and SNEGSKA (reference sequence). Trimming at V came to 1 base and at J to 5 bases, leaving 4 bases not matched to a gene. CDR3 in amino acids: CSARAGTSGRQDTQYF. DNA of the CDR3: TGCAGTGCTAGAGCAGGGACTAGCGGGAGGCAAGATACGCAGTATTTT.

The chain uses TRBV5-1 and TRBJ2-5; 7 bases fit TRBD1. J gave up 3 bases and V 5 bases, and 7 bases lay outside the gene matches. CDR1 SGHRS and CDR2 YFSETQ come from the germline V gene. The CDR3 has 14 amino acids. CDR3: CASRRDSREETQYF. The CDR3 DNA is TGCGCCAGCAGAAGGGACAGCCGGGAAGAGACCCAGTACTTC.

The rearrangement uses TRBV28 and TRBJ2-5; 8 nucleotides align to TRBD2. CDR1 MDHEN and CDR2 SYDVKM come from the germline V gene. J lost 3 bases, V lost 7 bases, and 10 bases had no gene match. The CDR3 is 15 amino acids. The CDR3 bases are TGTGCCAGCAAACTGGGCGGGAGGTACAAAGAGACCCAGTACTTC. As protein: CASKLGGRYKETQYF.

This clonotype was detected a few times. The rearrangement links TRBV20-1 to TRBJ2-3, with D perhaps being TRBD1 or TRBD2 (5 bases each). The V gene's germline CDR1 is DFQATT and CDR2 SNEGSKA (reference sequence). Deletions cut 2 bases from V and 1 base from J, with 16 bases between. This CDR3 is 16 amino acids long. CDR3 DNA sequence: TGCAGTGCTAGAAACGCAGGGAAAGCGGGCACAGATACGCAGTATTTT. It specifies CSARNAGKAGTDTQYF.

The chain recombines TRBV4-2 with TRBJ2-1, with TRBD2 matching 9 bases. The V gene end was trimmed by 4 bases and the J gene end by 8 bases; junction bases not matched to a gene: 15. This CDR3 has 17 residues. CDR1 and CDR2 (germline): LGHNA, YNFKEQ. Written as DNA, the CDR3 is TGTGCCAGCAGCCCCCGCGGCGGTAGCGGGAGTAAGGATGAGCAGTTCTTC. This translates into CASSPRGGSGSKDEQFF.

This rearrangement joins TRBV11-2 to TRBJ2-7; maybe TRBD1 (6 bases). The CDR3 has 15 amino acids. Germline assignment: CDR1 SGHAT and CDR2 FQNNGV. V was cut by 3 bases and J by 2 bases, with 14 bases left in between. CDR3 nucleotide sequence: TGTGCCAGCAGCTTCGGACAGACCCTTACCTACGAGCAGTACTTC. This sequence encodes CASSFGQTLTYEQYF.

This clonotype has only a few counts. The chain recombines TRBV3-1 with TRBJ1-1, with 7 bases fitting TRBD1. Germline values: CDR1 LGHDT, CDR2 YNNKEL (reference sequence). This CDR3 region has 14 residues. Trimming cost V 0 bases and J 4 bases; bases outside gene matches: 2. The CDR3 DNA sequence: TGTGCCAGCAGCCAAGATACAGGGGTCACTGAAGCTTTCTTT. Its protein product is CASSQDTGVTEAFF.

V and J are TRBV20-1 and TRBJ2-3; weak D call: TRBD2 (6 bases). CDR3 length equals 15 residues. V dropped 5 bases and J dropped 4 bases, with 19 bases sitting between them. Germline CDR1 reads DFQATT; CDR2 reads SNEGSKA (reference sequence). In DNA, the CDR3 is TGCAGTGCTCCCCCCACTGGAGGGGTGGCAGATACGCAGTATTTT. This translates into CSAPPTGGVADTQYF.

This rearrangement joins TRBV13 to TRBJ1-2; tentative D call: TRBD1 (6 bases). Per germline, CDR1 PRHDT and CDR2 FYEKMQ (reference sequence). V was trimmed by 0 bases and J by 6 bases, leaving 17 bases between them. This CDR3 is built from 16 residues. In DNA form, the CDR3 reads TGTGCCAGCAGCTTAGGCCGCCGGGGGGCATCCGATGGCTACACCTTC. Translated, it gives CASSLGRRGASDGYTF.

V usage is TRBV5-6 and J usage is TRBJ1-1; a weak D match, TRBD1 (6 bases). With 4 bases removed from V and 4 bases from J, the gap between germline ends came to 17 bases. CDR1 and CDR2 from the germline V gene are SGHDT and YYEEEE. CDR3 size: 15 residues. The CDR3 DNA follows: TGTGCCAGCAGCCCTTTACAGGGAGCGGGCACTGAAGCTTTCTTT. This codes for CASSPLQGAGTEAFF. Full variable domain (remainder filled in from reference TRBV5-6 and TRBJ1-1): DAGVTQSPTHLIKTRGQQVTLRCSPKSGHDTVSWYQQALGQGPQFIFQYYEEEERQRGNFPDRFSGHQFPNYSSELNVNALLLGDSALYLCASSPLQGAGTEAFFGQGTRLTVV.

The CDR3 region has the DNA TGTGCCAGCAGTGACGCCTCCACGAGACAGGGGGGAGAGACCCAGTACTTC. Amino acid sequence: CASSDASTRQGGETQYF. The chain links TRBV25-1 to TRBJ2-7, with 9 bases that match TRBD1. The J call may be in error: the DNA end matches TRBJ2-5 better. Germline V CDR1 and CDR2: MGHDK, SYGVNS. The CDR3 runs 17 residues.

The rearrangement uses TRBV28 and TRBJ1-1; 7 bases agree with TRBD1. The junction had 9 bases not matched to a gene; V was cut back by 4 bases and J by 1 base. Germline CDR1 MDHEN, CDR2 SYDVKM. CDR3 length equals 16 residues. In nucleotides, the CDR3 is TGTGCCAGCAGTTCCCCGCGACAGGGCCCGAACACTGAAGCTTTCTTT. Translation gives CASSSPRQGPNTEAFF.

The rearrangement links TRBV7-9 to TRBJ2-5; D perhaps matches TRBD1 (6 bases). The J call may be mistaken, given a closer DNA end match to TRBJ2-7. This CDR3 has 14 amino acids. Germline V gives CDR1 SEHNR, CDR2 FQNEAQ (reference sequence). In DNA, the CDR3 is TGTGCCAGCAGGGGGGTACAGGGACCCGGCGAGCAGTACTTC. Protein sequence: CASRGVQGPGEQYF.

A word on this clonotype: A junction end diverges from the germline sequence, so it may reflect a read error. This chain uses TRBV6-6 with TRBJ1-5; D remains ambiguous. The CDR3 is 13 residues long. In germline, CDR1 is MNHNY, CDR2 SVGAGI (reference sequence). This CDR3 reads CASSLYGNEPQHF. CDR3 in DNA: TGTGCCAGCAGTTTGTACGGCAATGAGCCCCAGCATTTT.

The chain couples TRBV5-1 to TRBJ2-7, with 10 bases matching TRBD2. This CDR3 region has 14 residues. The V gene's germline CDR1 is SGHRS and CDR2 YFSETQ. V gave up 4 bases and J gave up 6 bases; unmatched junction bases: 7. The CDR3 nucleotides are TGCGCCAGCAGCCAAGCTAGCGGGAGTGGCGAGCAGTACTTC. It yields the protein CASSQASGSGEQYF.

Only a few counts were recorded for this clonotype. CDR3 nucleotides: TGTGCCAGCGGCCTCCTGACTGGGGGGAATACGCAGTATTTT. Its protein product is CASGLLTGGNTQYF. The chain employs TRBV11-2 and TRBJ2-3, with D perhaps matching TRBD2 (6 bases). Germline CDR1 reads SGHAT; CDR2 reads FQNNGV. The ends were cut back, 8 bases at V and 7 bases at J, with 19 bases in the middle. The CDR3 length is 14 residues.

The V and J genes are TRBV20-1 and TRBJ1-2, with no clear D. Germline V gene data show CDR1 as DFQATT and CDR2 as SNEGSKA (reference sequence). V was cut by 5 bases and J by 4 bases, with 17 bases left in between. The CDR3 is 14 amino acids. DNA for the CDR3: TGCAGTGCTGATGGACCGACCCAGCTCTATGGCTACACCTTC. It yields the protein CSADGPTQLYGYTF.

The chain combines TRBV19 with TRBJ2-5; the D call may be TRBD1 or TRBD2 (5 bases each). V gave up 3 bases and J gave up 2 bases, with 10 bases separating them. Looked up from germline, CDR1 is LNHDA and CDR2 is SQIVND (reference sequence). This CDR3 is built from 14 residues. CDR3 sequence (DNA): TGTGCCAGTAGTATCGGGACGGAGCAAGAGACCCAGTACTTC. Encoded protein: CASSIGTEQETQYF.

In DNA form, the CDR3 reads TGTGCCAGCAGCTTAGCGTTCATTAGCTCCTACGAGCAGTACTTC. It is translated as CASSLAFISSYEQYF. The rearrangement links TRBV7-2 to TRBJ2-7; D uncertain. Trimming left V 0 bases short and J 0 bases short, with 9 bases between. This CDR3 has 15 residues. Germline values: CDR1 SGHTA, CDR2 FQGNSA. The full variable domain, completed using reference TRBV7-2 and TRBJ2-7, is GAGVSQSPSNKVTEKGKDVELRCDPISGHTALYWYRQSLGQGLEFLIYFQGNSAPDKSGLPSDRFSAERTGGSVSTLTIQRTQQEDSAVYLCASSLAFISSYEQYFGPGTRLTVT.

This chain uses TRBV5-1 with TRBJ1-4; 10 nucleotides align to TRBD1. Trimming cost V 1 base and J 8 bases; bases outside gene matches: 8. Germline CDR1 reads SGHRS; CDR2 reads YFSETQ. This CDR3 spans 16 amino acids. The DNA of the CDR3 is TGCGCCAGCAGCTTGAGGACCGGGACAGGGGAGGAAAAACTGTTTTTT. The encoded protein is CASSLRTGTGEEKLFF. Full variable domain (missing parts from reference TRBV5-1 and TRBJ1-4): KAGVTQTPRYLIKTRGQQVTLSCSPISGHRSVSWYQQTPGQGLQFLFEYFSETQRNKGNFPGRFSGRQFSNSRSEMNVSTLELGDSALYLCASSLRTGTGEEKLFFGSGTQLSVL.

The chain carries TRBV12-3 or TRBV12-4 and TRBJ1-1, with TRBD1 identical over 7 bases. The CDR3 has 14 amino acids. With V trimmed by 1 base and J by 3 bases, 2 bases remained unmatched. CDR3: CASSLGGQYTEAFF. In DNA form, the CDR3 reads TGTGCCAGCAGTTTAGGGGGACAGTACACTGAAGCTTTCTTT.

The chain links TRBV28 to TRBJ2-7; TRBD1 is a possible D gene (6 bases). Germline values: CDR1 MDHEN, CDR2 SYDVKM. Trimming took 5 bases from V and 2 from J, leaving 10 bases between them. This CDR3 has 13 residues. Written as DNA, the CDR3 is TGTGCCAGCAGTCGAGGACAGCCCTACGAGCAGTACTTC. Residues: CASSRGQPYEQYF. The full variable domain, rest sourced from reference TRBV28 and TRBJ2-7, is DVKVTQSSRYLVKRTGEKVFLECVQDMDHENMFWYRQDPGLGLRLIYFSYDVKMKEKGDIPEGYSVSREKKERFSLILESASTNQTSMYLCASSRGQPYEQYFGPGTRLTVT.

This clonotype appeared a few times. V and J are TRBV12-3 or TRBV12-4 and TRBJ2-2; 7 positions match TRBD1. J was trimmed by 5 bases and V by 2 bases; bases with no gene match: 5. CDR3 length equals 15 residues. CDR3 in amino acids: CASSLSQGSTGELFF. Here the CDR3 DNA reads TGTGCCAGCAGTTTATCACAGGGGAGTACCGGGGAGCTGTTTTTT.

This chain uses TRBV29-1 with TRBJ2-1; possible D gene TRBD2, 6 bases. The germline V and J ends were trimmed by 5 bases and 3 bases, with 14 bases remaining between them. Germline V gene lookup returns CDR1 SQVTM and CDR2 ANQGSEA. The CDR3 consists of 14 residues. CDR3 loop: CSVKNRESYNEQFF. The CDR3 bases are TGCAGCGTTAAGAACCGGGAGAGCTACAATGAGCAGTTCTTC.

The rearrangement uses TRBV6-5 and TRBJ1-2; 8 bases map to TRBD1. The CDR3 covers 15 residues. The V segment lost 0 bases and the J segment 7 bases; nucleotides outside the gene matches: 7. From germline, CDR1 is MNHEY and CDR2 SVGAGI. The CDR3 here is CASSYSAGTGGGYTF. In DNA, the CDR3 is TGTGCCAGCAGTTACTCAGCTGGCACAGGGGGTGGCTACACCTTC.

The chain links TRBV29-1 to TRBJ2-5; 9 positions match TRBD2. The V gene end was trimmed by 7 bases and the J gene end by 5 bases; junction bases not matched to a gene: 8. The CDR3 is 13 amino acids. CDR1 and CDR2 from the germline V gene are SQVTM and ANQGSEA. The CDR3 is CSGRAGGMETQYF. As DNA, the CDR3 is TGCAGCGGCCGAGCGGGAGGAATGGAGACCCAGTACTTC.

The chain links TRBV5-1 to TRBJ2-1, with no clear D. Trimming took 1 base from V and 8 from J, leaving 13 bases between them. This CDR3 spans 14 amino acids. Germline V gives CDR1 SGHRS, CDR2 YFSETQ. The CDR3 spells CASSLFRVRDEQFF. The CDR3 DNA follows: TGCGCCAGCAGCTTGTTTAGGGTTAGGGATGAGCAGTTCTTC.